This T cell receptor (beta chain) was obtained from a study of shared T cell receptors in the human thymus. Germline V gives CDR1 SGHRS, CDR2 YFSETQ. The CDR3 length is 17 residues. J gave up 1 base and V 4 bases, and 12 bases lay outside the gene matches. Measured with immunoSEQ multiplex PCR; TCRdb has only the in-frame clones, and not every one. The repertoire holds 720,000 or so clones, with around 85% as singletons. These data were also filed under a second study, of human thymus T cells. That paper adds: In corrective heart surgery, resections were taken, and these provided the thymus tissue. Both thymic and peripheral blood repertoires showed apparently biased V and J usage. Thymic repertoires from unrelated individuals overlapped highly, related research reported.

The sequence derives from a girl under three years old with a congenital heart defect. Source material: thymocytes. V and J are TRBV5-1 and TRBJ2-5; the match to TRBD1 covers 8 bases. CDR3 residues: CASSPMTDRGSQETQYF. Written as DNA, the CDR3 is TGCGCCAGCAGCCCGATGACTGACAGGGGATCCCAAGAGACCCAGTACTTC.